These 20 T cell receptor beta chains share one sample of origin, sequenced in a study of OX40 agonist ivuxolimab in advanced cancers. TCRdb's copy holds only in-frame clones and misses some; the assay was immunoSEQ multiplex PCR. Altogether over 90,000 clones are present, around 94% being singletons, with the ten largest covering about 0.19%. The input for sequencing was CD4+ or CD8+ T cells sorted from blood, taken in a trial of the OX40 agonist ivuxolimab. The receptor source for this set is an adult with an advanced solid tumor such as melanoma, head and neck, liver or kidney cancer.

The V call is TRBV7-6, the J call TRBJ1-1; no definite D call. The CDR3 length is 14 residues. The V gene lost 4 bases and the J gene lost 0 bases, with 9 bases spanning the gap. Germline V CDR1 and CDR2: SGHVS, FNYEAQ. The CDR3 nucleotides read TGTGCCAGCAGCTCAGATATCATGAACACTGAAGCTTTCTTT. It translates to CASSSDIMNTEAFF.

The J gene is TRBJ2-5, the V gene TRBV5-4, with 9 nucleotides matching TRBD2. After removal of 4 bases from V and 1 base from J, the junction contained 5 bases not matched to a gene. There are 15 residues in the CDR3. The germline gives CDR1 SGHNT, CDR2 YYREEE (reference sequence). CDR3: CASSPNSGGQETQYF. In nucleotides, the CDR3 is TGTGCCAGCAGCCCGAATAGCGGGGGCCAAGAGACCCAGTACTTC.

Here the CDR3 reads CASSSQGTASEQYF. DNA for the CDR3: TGTGCCAGCAGCTCACAGGGGACGGCCTCCGAGCAGTACTTC. This chain connects TRBV7-3 to TRBJ2-7, with 7 bases lining up with TRBD1. J lost 6 bases, V lost 4 bases, and 9 bases had no gene match. This CDR3 has 14 amino acids. The germline V gene has CDR1 SGHTA and CDR2 FQGTGA.

This clone has just one count. The CDR3 bases are TGTGCCAGCAGCTTGGCAATAGGAGGGATGCAGCAAGAGACCCAGTACTTC. This codes for CASSLAIGGMQQETQYF. The V gene is TRBV5-5, the J gene TRBJ2-5; perhaps TRBD2 as D (6 bases). This CDR3 has 17 residues. V was clipped by 0 bases and J by 2 bases, with 17 bases between them. Germline CDR1 reads SGHKS; CDR2 reads YYEKEE (reference sequence).

V gene TRBV6-5 combines with J gene TRBJ1-1; a weak D match, TRBD1 (6 bases). The V gene lost 9 bases and the J gene lost 4 bases, with 18 bases spanning the gap. The CDR3 has 14 residues. The germline CDR1 and CDR2 sequences are MNHEY and SVGAGI. The CDR3 here is CASSNPGVGTEAFF. The CDR3 nucleotides are TGTGCCAGTTCTAACCCAGGGGTGGGCACTGAAGCTTTCTTT.

This chain joins TRBV6-5 and TRBJ1-6; tentative D call: TRBD1 (5 bases). In germline, CDR1 is MNHEY, CDR2 SVGAGI. V was shortened by 6 bases and J by 8 bases, with 17 bases between the two germline ends. The CDR3 runs 15 residues. The CDR3 sequence: CASSPWGDSHSPLHF. CDR3 nucleotide sequence: TGTGCCAGCAGCCCATGGGGGGATTCCCATTCACCCCTCCACTTT.

The chain has TRBV19 and TRBJ1-2, with TRBD1 as a possible D gene (5 bases). The ends were cut back, 3 bases at V and 7 bases at J, with 9 bases in the middle. The CDR3 loop spans 12 amino acids. Per the germline V gene, CDR1 is LNHDA and CDR2 is SQIVND (reference sequence). As DNA, the CDR3 is TGTGCCAGTAGTATCCAAGGGGTTGGCTACACCTTC. Translation: CASSIQGVGYTF.

The rearrangement uses TRBV28 and TRBJ2-1; D is unclear. CDR1 MDHEN and CDR2 SYDVKM come from the germline V gene. The CDR3 runs 11 residues. The V end lost 2 bases, the J end lost 7 bases, and 3 bases lay between the germline ends. The CDR3, as DNA: TGTGCCAGCAGTTTACGAAATGAGCAGTTCTTC. Translating gives CASSLRNEQFF.

CDR3 protein: CASSETGLETQYF. DNA of the CDR3: TGTGCCAGTAGCGAGACAGGGTTGGAGACCCAGTACTTC. The V call is TRBV19, the J call TRBJ2-5; TRBD1 agrees at 7 bases. Germline lookup yields CDR1 LNHDA and CDR2 SQIVND (reference sequence). This CDR3 has 13 amino acids. V lost 6 bases to trimming and J lost 5 bases; unmatched junction nucleotides: 6. The variable domain in full, completed from reference TRBV19 and TRBJ2-5, reads DGGITQSPKYLFRKEGQNVTLSCEQNLNHDAMYWYRQDPGQGLRLIYYSQIVNDFQKGDIAEGYSVSREKKESFPLTVTSAQKNPTAFYLCASSETGLETQYFGPGTRLLVL.

This rearrangement joins TRBV5-1 to TRBJ2-2, with 7 nucleotides matching TRBD2. The length of the CDR3 is 14 residues. V gave up 4 bases and J gave up 5 bases; unmatched junction bases: 5. Looked up from germline, CDR1 is SGHRS and CDR2 is YFSETQ. CDR3 region: CASSRRESTGELFF. For the CDR3, the DNA is TGCGCCAGCAGCCGGCGGGAGAGTACCGGGGAGCTGTTTTTT.

This clone was seen once. The rearrangement joins TRBV25-1 to TRBJ2-1, with 8 bases aligning to TRBD1. CDR1 is MGHDK and CDR2 is SYGVNS in the germline V gene. This CDR3 spans 15 amino acids. The ends lost 5 bases at V and 4 bases at J; junction bases unmatched: 7. CDR3 nucleotide sequence: TGTGCCAGCAGTCCCCTTCAGGGGGCTTACAATGAGCAGTTCTTC. As protein: CASSPLQGAYNEQFF. Supplemented by reference TRBV25-1 and TRBJ2-1, the full variable domain reads EADIYQTPRYLVIGTGKKITLECSQTMGHDKMYWYQQDPGMELHLIHYSYGVNSTEKGDLSSESTVSRIRTEHFPLTLESARPSHTSQYLCASSPLQGAYNEQFFGPGTRLTVL.

The rearrangement uses TRBV7-8 and TRBJ2-5, with 7 bases aligning to TRBD1. This CDR3 spans 13 amino acids. The germline V gene has CDR1 SGHVS and CDR2 FQNEAQ. V shed 4 bases and J 4 bases; nucleotides not matched to a gene: 3. This chain's CDR3 is CASSSRDRETQYF. DNA of the CDR3: TGTGCCAGCAGCTCCCGGGACAGAGAGACCCAGTACTTC.

The rearrangement joins TRBV9 to TRBJ1-1; TRBD1 aligns across 7 bases. J gave up 0 bases and V 0 bases, and 2 bases lay outside the gene matches. CDR3 size: 15 residues. CDR1 SGDLS and CDR2 YYNGEE come from the germline V gene. The DNA of the CDR3 is TGTGCCAGCAGCGTAGGTGGGACAGTGAACACTGAAGCTTTCTTT. This translates into CASSVGGTVNTEAFF.

J is TRBJ1-4 and V is TRBV4-2; 10 nucleotides line up with TRBD1. The germline CDR1 and CDR2 sequences are LGHNA and YNFKEQ. With V trimmed by 5 bases and J by 8 bases, 8 bases remained unmatched. The CDR3 is 15 amino acids. CDR3 residues: CASSWGQGRGEKLFF. In DNA, the CDR3 is TGTGCCAGCAGCTGGGGACAGGGGAGGGGAGAAAAACTGTTTTTT.

The rearrangement links TRBV9 to TRBJ1-4; maybe TRBD1 (5 bases). The CDR3 contains 14 residues. Germline V lookup: CDR1 SGDLS, CDR2 YYNGEE. The germline V and J ends were trimmed by 0 bases and 5 bases, with 8 bases remaining between them. The CDR3 coding sequence is TGTGCCAGCAGCGTAGCGCAGGGCAATGAAAAACTGTTTTTT. This translates into CASSVAQGNEKLFF.

The chain joins TRBV5-1 to TRBJ2-3; D is unclear. This CDR3 is built from 12 residues. V was pared by 4 bases and J by 8 bases, with 11 bases between. Germline loops: CDR1 SGHRS, CDR2 YFSETQ. The CDR3 region is CASSVQTFTQYF. CDR3 DNA: TGCGCCAGCAGCGTACAGACCTTTACGCAGTATTTT.

V usage is TRBV28 and J usage is TRBJ2-5; perhaps D is TRBD1 or TRBD2 (5 bases each). The CDR3 has 16 amino acids. Germline V gene sequence: CDR1 MDHEN, CDR2 SYDVKM. V lost 5 bases to trimming and J lost 1 base, with 17 bases between them. CDR3 bases: TGTGCCAGCAGTGACCTATCAGGGAGCCTCCAAGAGACCCAGTACTTC. Translated: CASSDLSGSLQETQYF.

The V and J genes are TRBV5-8 and TRBJ1-2, with a possible D match to TRBD1 (6 bases). CDR3 length equals 14 residues. The germline V gene encodes CDR1 SGHTS and CDR2 YDEGEE. The V and J ends lost 4 bases and 7 bases respectively, with 17 bases between them. CDR3 loop: CASSLTQGWVGYTF. CDR3 nucleotide sequence: TGTGCCAGCAGCCTAACACAGGGTTGGGTTGGCTACACCTTC.

The rearrangement uses TRBV30 and TRBJ2-1; D remains unclear. The V end was cut by 3 bases, the J end by 0 bases, with 12 bases between. The CDR3 length is 15 residues. CDR1 is GTSNPN and CDR2 is SVGIG in the germline V gene (reference sequence). The CDR3 DNA is TGTGCCTGGAGCGCCCGGACGAGCTCCTACAATGAGCAGTTCTTC. The encoded protein is CAWSARTSSYNEQFF.

The chain employs TRBV6-1 and TRBJ2-5; no reliable D call. The CDR3 covers 13 residues. Trimming pared 2 bases from V and 5 bases from J, leaving 9 bases between. The germline V gene has CDR1 MNHNS and CDR2 SASEGT. The DNA of the CDR3 is TGTGCCAGCAGTGAAAACCGGCAGGAGACCCAGTACTTC. This translates into CASSENRQETQYF.